These T cell receptor beta chains were read from a single sample in a study of cytomegalovirus exposure and HLA in healthy donors. Assay used: immunoSEQ multiplex PCR; TCRdb lists only in-frame clones, some missing. The sample holds around 130,000 clones; just over 65% are singletons and the top ten take approximately 6.5%. The sample comprised PBMCs. These receptor sequences come from a woman aged 55-70 years in good health and CMV-seronegative. The CDR3 runs from the conserved cysteine through the conserved F or W. Fields, in order: clone size, D gene, J gene, V gene, CDR3 DNA, CDR3 protein. The D gene is left open where the match is weak. Size is stated for part of the rows, as once, few or many counts, or as a class when the clone is expanded.

clone_size: .
d_call: TRBD1
j_call: TRBJ1-5
v_call: TRBV6-5
cdr3_nt: TGTGCCAGCAGCCGGGACAGGGCCAGCAATCAGCCCCAGCATTTT
cdr3_aa: CASSRDRASNQPQHF

clone_size: .
d_call: TRBD2
j_call: TRBJ2-1
v_call: TRBV28
cdr3_nt: TGTGCCAGCAGTGGTAGCGGGAGGAACAGTGAGCAGTTCTTC
cdr3_aa: CASSGSGRNSEQFF

clone_size: .
d_call: .
j_call: TRBJ1-1
v_call: TRBV6-5
cdr3_nt: TGTGCCAGCACGAAACCAGGAATGAACACTGAAGTTTTCTTT
cdr3_aa: CASTKPGMNTEVFF

clone_size: .
d_call: TRBD2
j_call: TRBJ2-5
v_call: TRBV10-2
cdr3_nt: TGCGCCAGCAGTCAGGGACTAGCGGGCGCTACTCAAGAGACCCAGTACTTC
cdr3_aa: CASSQGLAGATQETQYF

clone_size: .
d_call: .
j_call: TRBJ2-7
v_call: TRBV7-3
cdr3_nt: TGTGCCAGCAACCTAGGGGGACCCGGCTACGAGCAGTACTTC
cdr3_aa: CASNLGGPGYEQYF

clone_size: .
d_call: .
j_call: TRBJ2-3
v_call: TRBV9
cdr3_nt: TGTGCCAGCAGCGTATTCGGGAGCACAGATACGCAGTATTTT
cdr3_aa: CASSVFGSTDTQYF

clone_size: .
d_call: .
j_call: TRBJ1-2
v_call: TRBV6-6
cdr3_nt: TGTGCCAGCAGAGGGGGGGCAGGATTCAACTATGGCTACACCTTC
cdr3_aa: CASRGGAGFNYGYTF

clone_size: few
d_call: .
j_call: TRBJ2-3
v_call: TRBV21-1
cdr3_nt: TGTGCCAGCAGCAAAAATACCGGGCCAGGGGTATGCGATACGCAGTATTTT
cdr3_aa: CASSKNTGPGVCDTQYF

clone_size: .
d_call: TRBD1
j_call: TRBJ1-5
v_call: TRBV18
cdr3_nt: TGTGCCAGCTCCCTGGACAGGGGTCTTAATCAGCCCCAGCATTTT
cdr3_aa: CASSLDRGLNQPQHF

clone_size: .
d_call: .
j_call: TRBJ2-1
v_call: TRBV4-3
cdr3_nt: TGCGCCAGCAGCCAAGCCTGGGCTTCGGATGAGCAGTTCTTC
cdr3_aa: CASSQAWASDEQFF

clone_size: once
d_call: .
j_call: TRBJ1-2
v_call: TRBV29-1
cdr3_nt: TGCAGCGTTGAACGGGGGGGAGGAGGAGGCTACACCTTC
cdr3_aa: CSVERGGGGGYTF

clone_size: .
d_call: .
j_call: TRBJ1-5
v_call: TRBV27
cdr3_nt: TGTGCCAGCAGTTTATCCCCCCTCGGGGGAAATCAGCCCCAGCATTTT
cdr3_aa: CASSLSPLGGNQPQHF

clone_size: few
d_call: .
j_call: TRBJ2-2
v_call: TRBV25-1
cdr3_nt: TGTGCCAGCGACGACGGAGCGAACACCGGGGAGCTGTTTTTT
cdr3_aa: CASDDGANTGELFF

clone_size: .
d_call: TRBD1
j_call: TRBJ2-7
v_call: TRBV10-3
cdr3_nt: TGTGCCGCCCGGGACAGAGCCTACGAGCAGTACTTC
cdr3_aa: CAARDRAYEQYF

clone_size: once
d_call: TRBD2
j_call: TRBJ2-1
v_call: TRBV7-9
cdr3_nt: TGTGCCAGCAGCTTAGACGGGGGGAACTACAATGAGCAGTTCTTC
cdr3_aa: CASSLDGGNYNEQFF

clone_size: .
d_call: .
j_call: TRBJ1-3
v_call: TRBV7-2
cdr3_nt: TGTGCCAGCAGCTTAGCCCCGGAGGGTTACACCATATATTTT
cdr3_aa: CASSLAPEGYTIYF

clone_size: .
d_call: TRBD2
j_call: TRBJ2-2
v_call: TRBV7-7
cdr3_nt: TGTGCTAGCAGCCGCGGGGCGGGGGAGAAGAGGGGGGAGCTGTTTTTT
cdr3_aa: CASSRGAGEKRGELFF

clone_size: few
d_call: .
j_call: TRBJ1-3
v_call: TRBV7-8
cdr3_nt: TGTGCCAGCAGCTTAGGGACAGTCGGAAACACCATATATTTT
cdr3_aa: CASSLGTVGNTIYF

clone_size: .
d_call: .
j_call: TRBJ2-3
v_call: TRBV11-3
cdr3_nt: TGTGCCAGCAGCAACCGTAGGGGAGATACGCAGTATTTT
cdr3_aa: CASSNRRGDTQYF

clone_size: .
d_call: .
j_call: TRBJ2-1
v_call: TRBV5-1
cdr3_nt: TGCGCCAGCAGCTTGGAGGGGGGGTGGACCTACAATGAGCAGTTCTTC
cdr3_aa: CASSLEGGWTYNEQFF

clone_size: few
d_call: .
j_call: TRBJ2-3
v_call: TRBV15
cdr3_nt: TGTGCCACCAGCAGAGATCCGGGGCGGGGAGATACGCAGTATTTT
cdr3_aa: CATSRDPGRGDTQYF

clone_size: .
d_call: .
j_call: TRBJ1-2
v_call: TRBV11-2
cdr3_nt: TGTGCCAGCAGCTTAGATATCAAGGTTCCGGGTGGCTACACCTTC
cdr3_aa: CASSLDIKVPGGYTF

clone_size: .
d_call: .
j_call: TRBJ1-5
v_call: TRBV7-9
cdr3_nt: TGTTCCAGCAGCTTAGCGAGCGGAGGGTTTGGCAATCAGCCCCAGCATTTT
cdr3_aa: CSSSLASGGFGNQPQHF

clone_size: .
d_call: .
j_call: TRBJ2-7
v_call: TRBV11-3
cdr3_nt: TGTGCCAGCAGCTTGAGTCCGGGGGAGCAGTACTTC
cdr3_aa: CASSLSPGEQYF

clone_size: .
d_call: .
j_call: TRBJ2-2
v_call: TRBV11-1
cdr3_nt: TGTGCCAGCAGCCAAGAATCTGGCGGAGTCACCGGGGAGCTGTTTTTT
cdr3_aa: CASSQESGGVTGELFF

clone_size: .
d_call: TRBD1
j_call: TRBJ2-5
v_call: TRBV5-1
cdr3_nt: TGCGCCAGCAGCTCCCCTACAGGGGGCCAAGAGACCCAGTACTTC
cdr3_aa: CASSSPTGGQETQYF

clone_size: .
d_call: TRBD1
j_call: TRBJ1-2
v_call: TRBV6-5
cdr3_nt: TGTGCCAGCCGGCCCGGGACAGGAATTTATGGCTACACCTTC
cdr3_aa: CASRPGTGIYGYTF

clone_size: .
d_call: TRBD1
j_call: TRBJ1-1
v_call: TRBV4-1
cdr3_nt: TGCGCCAGCAGCGCATACAGGGGACTCACTGAAGCTTTCTTT
cdr3_aa: CASSAYRGLTEAFF

clone_size: .
d_call: .
j_call: TRBJ1-6
v_call: TRBV5-6
cdr3_nt: TGTGCCAGCAGCTCCGGGACGGGACAAAATTCACCCCTCCACTTT
cdr3_aa: CASSSGTGQNSPLHF

clone_size: .
d_call: .
j_call: TRBJ2-4
v_call: TRBV7-2
cdr3_nt: TGTGCCAGCAGCTTAGTCCCAGAAAACATTCAGTACTTC
cdr3_aa: CASSLVPENIQYF

clone_size: .
d_call: .
j_call: TRBJ2-7
v_call: TRBV5-4
cdr3_nt: TGTGCCAGCAGCTTGAAACGCGGGGCTCAATCCTACGAGCAGTACTTC
cdr3_aa: CASSLKRGAQSYEQYF

clone_size: .
d_call: TRBD1
j_call: TRBJ1-5
v_call: TRBV19
cdr3_nt: TGTGCCAGCGATGAACAGGGGAGCAGCAATCAGCCCCAGCATTTT
cdr3_aa: CASDEQGSSNQPQHF

clone_size: few
d_call: .
j_call: TRBJ2-3
v_call: TRBV12-5
cdr3_nt: TGTGCTAGTGGACAGCAGGTGGATACGCAGTATTTT
cdr3_aa: CASGQQVDTQYF

clone_size: .
d_call: TRBD1
j_call: TRBJ2-3
v_call: TRBV5-1
cdr3_nt: TGCGCCAGCAGCTTAACCACCGGGACAGCCACAGATACGCAGTATTTT
cdr3_aa: CASSLTTGTATDTQYF

clone_size: .
d_call: .
j_call: TRBJ1-2
v_call: TRBV7-2
cdr3_nt: TGTGCCAGCAGCTTAGGAGGATTACAGGGAGGGCTTGGCTACACCTTC
cdr3_aa: CASSLGGLQGGLGYTF

clone_size: .
d_call: TRBD2
j_call: TRBJ2-5
v_call: TRBV5-4
cdr3_nt: TGTGCCAGCAGCCCCCGTGCGGGAGGGCCCCAGGAGACCCAGTACTTC
cdr3_aa: CASSPRAGGPQETQYF

clone_size: few
d_call: .
j_call: TRBJ2-3
v_call: TRBV5-8
cdr3_nt: TGTGCCAGCAGTTTCGGACAGAGCACAGATACGCAGTATTTT
cdr3_aa: CASSFGQSTDTQYF

clone_size: once
d_call: .
j_call: TRBJ2-7
v_call: TRBV2
cdr3_nt: TGTGCCAGCAGTGAAGGTATGGCAGGGATTAACGAGCAGTACTTC
cdr3_aa: CASSEGMAGINEQYF

clone_size: few
d_call: TRBD1
j_call: TRBJ2-2
v_call: TRBV7-3
cdr3_nt: TGTGCCAGCAGCTCCGCGACAGGGTACACCGGGGAGCTGTTTTTT
cdr3_aa: CASSSATGYTGELFF

clone_size: .
d_call: TRBD2
j_call: TRBJ2-5
v_call: TRBV14
cdr3_nt: TGTGCCAGCAGCCAAGGGGGCCTTTCGGGGGGGCCGAAGACCCAGTACTTC
cdr3_aa: CASSQGGLSGGPKTQYF

clone_size: few
d_call: .
j_call: TRBJ2-5
v_call: TRBV6-1
cdr3_nt: TGTGCCAGCAGACCTACACAGGGAGGGCGGGAGACCCAGTACTTC
cdr3_aa: CASRPTQGGRETQYF

clone_size: .
d_call: .
j_call: TRBJ2-5
v_call: TRBV5-1
cdr3_nt: TGCGCCAGCAGCTTGGTCTCCAGGGGTGAGACCCAGTACTTC
cdr3_aa: CASSLVSRGETQYF

clone_size: .
d_call: TRBD2
j_call: TRBJ2-7
v_call: TRBV7-8
cdr3_nt: TGTGCCAGCAGCCTAGCTAGCTGGGGGGGCTACGAGCAGTACTTC
cdr3_aa: CASSLASWGGYEQYF

clone_size: .
d_call: .
j_call: TRBJ2-7
v_call: TRBV11-2
cdr3_nt: TGTGCCAGCAGCCCCGGGAAGGACCACCACTACGAGCAGTACTTC
cdr3_aa: CASSPGKDHHYEQYF

clone_size: .
d_call: TRBD1
j_call: TRBJ1-2
v_call: TRBV19
cdr3_nt: TGTGCCAGTAGTATGGGGGCAGGGGGCGCTTCCTCCCTCTATGGCTACACCTTC
cdr3_aa: CASSMGAGGASSLYGYTF